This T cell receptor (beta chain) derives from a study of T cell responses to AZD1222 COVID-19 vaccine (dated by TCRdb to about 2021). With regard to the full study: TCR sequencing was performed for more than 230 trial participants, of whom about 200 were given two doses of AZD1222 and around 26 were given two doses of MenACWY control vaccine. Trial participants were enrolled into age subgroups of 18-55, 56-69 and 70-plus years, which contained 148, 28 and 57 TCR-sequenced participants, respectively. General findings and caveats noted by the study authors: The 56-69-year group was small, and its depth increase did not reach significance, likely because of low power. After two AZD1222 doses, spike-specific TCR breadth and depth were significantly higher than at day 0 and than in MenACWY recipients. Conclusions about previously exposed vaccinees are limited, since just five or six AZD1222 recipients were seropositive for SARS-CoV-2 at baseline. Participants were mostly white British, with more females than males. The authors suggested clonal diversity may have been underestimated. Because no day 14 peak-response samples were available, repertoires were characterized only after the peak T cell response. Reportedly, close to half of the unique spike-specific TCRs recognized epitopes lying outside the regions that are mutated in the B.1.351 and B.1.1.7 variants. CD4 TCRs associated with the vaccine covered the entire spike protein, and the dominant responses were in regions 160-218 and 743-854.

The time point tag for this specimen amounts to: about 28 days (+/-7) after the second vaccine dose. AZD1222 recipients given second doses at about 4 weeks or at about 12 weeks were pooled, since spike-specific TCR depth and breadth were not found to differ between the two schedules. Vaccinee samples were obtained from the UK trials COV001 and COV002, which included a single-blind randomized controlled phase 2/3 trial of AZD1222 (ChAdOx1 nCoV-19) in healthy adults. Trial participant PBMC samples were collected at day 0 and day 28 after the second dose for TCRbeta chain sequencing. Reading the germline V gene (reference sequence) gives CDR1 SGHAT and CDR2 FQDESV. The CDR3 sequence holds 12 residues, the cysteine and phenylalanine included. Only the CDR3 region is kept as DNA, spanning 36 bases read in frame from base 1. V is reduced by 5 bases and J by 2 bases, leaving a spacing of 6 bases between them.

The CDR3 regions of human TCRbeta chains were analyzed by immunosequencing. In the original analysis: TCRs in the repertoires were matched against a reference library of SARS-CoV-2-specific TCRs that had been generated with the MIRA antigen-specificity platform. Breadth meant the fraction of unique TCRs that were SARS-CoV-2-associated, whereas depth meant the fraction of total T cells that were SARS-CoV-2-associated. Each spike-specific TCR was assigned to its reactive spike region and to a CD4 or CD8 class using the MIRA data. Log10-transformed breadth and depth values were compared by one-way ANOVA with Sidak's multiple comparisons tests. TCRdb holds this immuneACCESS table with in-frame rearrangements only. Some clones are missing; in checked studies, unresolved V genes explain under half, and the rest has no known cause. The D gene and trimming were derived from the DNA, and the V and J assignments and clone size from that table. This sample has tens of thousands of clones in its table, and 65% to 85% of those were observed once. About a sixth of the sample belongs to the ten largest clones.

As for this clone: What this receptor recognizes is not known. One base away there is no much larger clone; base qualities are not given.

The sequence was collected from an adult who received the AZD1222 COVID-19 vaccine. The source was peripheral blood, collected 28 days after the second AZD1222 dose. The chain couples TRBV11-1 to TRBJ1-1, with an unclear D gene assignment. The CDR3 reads CASSPDNTEAFF. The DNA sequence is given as TGTGCCAGCAGCCCCGATAACACTGAAGCTTTCTTT.